This T cell receptor (beta chain) was recovered during a study of CD8+ T cells in alopecia areata. Extraction of RNA preceded its reverse transcription into cDNA, which served as the sequencing template. Measured with immunoSEQ multiplex PCR; TCRdb has only the in-frame clones, and not every one. The data show hundreds of thousands of clones, 35% to 45% seen once. Study-level findings and limits: Compared with normal scalp, lesional scalp had higher clonality and more expanded CD8+ clones. While patients received tofacitinib, many expanded lesional clones remained present in scalp and blood. The study also sequences resident alphabeta T cells of normal skin in scalp samples.

This clone was detected only a few times. Its antigen is not identified. The CDR3 runs 14 residues. V was cut by 0 bases and J by 7 bases, with 13 bases left in between. Germline V gene lookup returns CDR1 SGHDN and CDR2 FVKESK. Treatment of the sample: oral pan-JAK inhibitor, 5-10 mg twice daily. T lymphocytes (CD4+ and CD8+) were sorted from PBMCs. This clonotype was obtained from a human donor with alopecia areata. The material sequenced was CD4+ T cells sorted from blood, taken at approximately week 30, from a patient treated with tofacitinib. V is TRBV14 and J is TRBJ2-7; D possibly corresponds to TRBD2 (5 bases). Here the CDR3 reads CASSQDWGAREQYF. The CDR3 bases are TGTGCCAGCAGCCAAGATTGGGGAGCGCGGGAGCAGTACTTC.